This T cell receptor beta chain derives from a study of blood T cell repertoires in COVID-19. Germline assignment: CDR1 SGHRS and CDR2 YFSETQ. V was shortened by 2 bases and J by 0 bases, with 12 bases between the two germline ends. The CDR3 length is 15 residues. Using immunoSEQ multiplex PCR, the repertoire was profiled, and TCRdb retains in-frame clones only, with some absent. Of roughly 200,000 clones listed, roughly 89% were seen once; the top ten hold 6.2%. The specimen sequenced was peripheral blood. V and J are TRBV5-1 and TRBJ2-7, with a possible D match to TRBD1 (6 bases). This TCR was recovered from a man aged 60 to 69 who had recovered from COVID-19. CDR3 sequence reads: CASSFGTPSSYEQYF. The CDR3 DNA reads TGCGCCAGCAGCTTCGGGACACCGAGCTCCTACGAGCAGTACTTC.